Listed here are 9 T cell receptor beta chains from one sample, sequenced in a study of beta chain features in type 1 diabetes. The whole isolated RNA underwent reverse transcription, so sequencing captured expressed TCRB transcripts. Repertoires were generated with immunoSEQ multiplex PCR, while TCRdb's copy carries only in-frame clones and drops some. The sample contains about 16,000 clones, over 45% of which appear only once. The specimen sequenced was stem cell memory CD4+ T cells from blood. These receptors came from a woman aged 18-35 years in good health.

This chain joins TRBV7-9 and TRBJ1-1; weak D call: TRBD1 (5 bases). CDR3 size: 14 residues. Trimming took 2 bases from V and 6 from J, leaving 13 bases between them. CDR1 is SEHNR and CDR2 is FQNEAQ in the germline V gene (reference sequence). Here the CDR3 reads CASSLQGPSSEAFF. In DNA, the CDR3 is TGTGCCAGCAGCTTACAGGGCCCTTCGTCTGAAGCTTTCTTT.

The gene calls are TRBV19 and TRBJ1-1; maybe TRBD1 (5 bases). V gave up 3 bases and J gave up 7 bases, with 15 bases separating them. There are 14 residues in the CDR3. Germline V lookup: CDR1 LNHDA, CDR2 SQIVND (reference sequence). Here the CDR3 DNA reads TGTGCCAGTAGTATCTCTCAGGGTGCGGTTGAAGCTTTCTTT. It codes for CASSISQGAVEAFF.

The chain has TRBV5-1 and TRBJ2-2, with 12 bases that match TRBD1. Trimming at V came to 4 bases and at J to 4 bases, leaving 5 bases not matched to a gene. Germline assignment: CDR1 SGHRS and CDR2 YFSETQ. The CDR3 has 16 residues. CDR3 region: CASSPMGQGATGELFF. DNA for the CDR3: TGCGCCAGCAGCCCCATGGGACAGGGGGCCACCGGGGAGCTGTTTTTT.

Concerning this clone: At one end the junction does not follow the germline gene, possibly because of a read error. CDR3 nucleotide sequence: TGTACCAGCAGCCGGGACAGCCTCACTGGAAACACCATATATTTT. Translating gives CTSSRDSLTGNTIYF. The chain combines TRBV13 with TRBJ1-3; 7 nucleotides line up with TRBD1. The CDR3 totals 15 residues. Germline CDR1 reads PRHDT; CDR2 reads FYEKMQ (reference sequence).

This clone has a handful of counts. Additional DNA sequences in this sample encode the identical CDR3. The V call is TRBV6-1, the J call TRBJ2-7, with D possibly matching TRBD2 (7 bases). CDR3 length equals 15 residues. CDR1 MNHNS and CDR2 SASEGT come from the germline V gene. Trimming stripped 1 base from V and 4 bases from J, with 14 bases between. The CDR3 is CASSEVSGRGYEQYF. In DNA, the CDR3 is TGTGCCAGCAGTGAAGTGTCAGGGAGGGGGTACGAGCAGTACTTC.

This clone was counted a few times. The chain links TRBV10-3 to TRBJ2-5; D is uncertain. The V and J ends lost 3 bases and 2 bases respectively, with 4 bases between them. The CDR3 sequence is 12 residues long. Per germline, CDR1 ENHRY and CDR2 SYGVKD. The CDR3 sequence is CAISEAQETQYF. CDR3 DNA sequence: TGTGCCATCAGTGAAGCGCAAGAGACCCAGTACTTC.

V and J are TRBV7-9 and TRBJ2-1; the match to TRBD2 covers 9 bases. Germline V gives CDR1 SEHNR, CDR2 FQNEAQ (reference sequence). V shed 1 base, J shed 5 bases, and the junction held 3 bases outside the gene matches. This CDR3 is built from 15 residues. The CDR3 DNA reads TGTGCCAGCAGCTTAGGGCTAGCGGGAAACAATGAGCAGTTCTTC. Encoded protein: CASSLGLAGNNEQFF.

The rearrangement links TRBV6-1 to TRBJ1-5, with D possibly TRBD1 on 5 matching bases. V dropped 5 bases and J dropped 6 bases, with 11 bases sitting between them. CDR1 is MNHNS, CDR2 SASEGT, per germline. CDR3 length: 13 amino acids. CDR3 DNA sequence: TGTGCCAGCAGTCCCACAGGCATTCAGCCCCAGCATTTT. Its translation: CASSPTGIQPQHF.

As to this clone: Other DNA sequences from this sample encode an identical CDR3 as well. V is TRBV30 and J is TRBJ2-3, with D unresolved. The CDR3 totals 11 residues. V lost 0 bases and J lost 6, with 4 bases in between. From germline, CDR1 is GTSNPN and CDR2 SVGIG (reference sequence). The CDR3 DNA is TGTGCCTGGAGTGTTCTGGATACGCAGTATTTT. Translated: CAWSVLDTQYF.